This T cell receptor (beta chain) was profiled in a study of beta chain features in type 1 diabetes. This clone was observed a handful of times. Its antigen is not identified. Other DNA sequences in the sample encode the same CDR3. Regarding the study as a whole: In all four CD4+ subsets, TCRB CDR3 length was significantly, moderately reduced in type 1 diabetes.

The authors reverse transcribed all of the isolated RNA, so sequencing captured expressed TCRB transcripts. TCRdb's copy holds only in-frame clones and misses some; the assay was immunoSEQ multiplex PCR. Here the sample spans some 350,000 clones, 9.5% to 10% being singletons. The CDR3 loop spans 15 amino acids. The germline V gene encodes CDR1 SGHNT and CDR2 YENEEA. V was clipped by 3 bases and J by 0 bases, with 11 bases between them. This chain uses TRBV11-3 with TRBJ1-1; possibly TRBD1 for D (5 bases). The sample consisted of central memory CD4+ T cells from blood. The receptor's source is a young man with type 1 diabetes. CDR3 coding DNA: TGTGCCAGCAGCTTGGGGGGACGGATGAACACTGAAGCTTTCTTT. Translated: CASSLGGRMNTEAFF.